One sample yielded the 9 T cell receptor beta chains listed below, sequenced in a study of T cells after yellow fever vaccination. Via MiXCR, TCRdb re-called the 5' RACE reads, giving one row per CDR3 protein. Of over 130,000 distinct CDR3 sequences in the sample, roughly 8% were seen once. The sample here was CD4+ T cells sorted from PBMCs, taken 5 days after the yellow fever booster vaccination. Receptors were obtained from a man between 25 and 39 years old who received the YFV17D yellow fever vaccine.

Points on this clonotype: Just one base apart from a much larger clone, this may be a read error. This chain links TRBV6-5 with TRBJ2-1, with 7 bases matching TRBD2. Germline-derived CDR1 and CDR2 are MNHEY and SVGAGI. V was pared by 1 base and J by 10 bases, with 10 bases of the junction left unmatched. There are 15 residues in the CDR3. In DNA, the CDR3 is TGTGCCAGCAGTTACTATGGCGGGAGCCCCTACGAGCAGTTCTTC. This translates into CASSYYGGSPYEQFF.

J is TRBJ2-7 and V is TRBV7-9; D possibly corresponds to TRBD1 (7 bases). Trimming removed 3 bases at V and 6 bases at J, with 15 bases between. The CDR3 extends over 14 amino acids. The germline CDR1 and CDR2 sequences are SEHNR and FQNEAQ (reference sequence). The CDR3 DNA follows: TGTGCCAGCAGCTTTGACGTCAGGGGGGCCGAGCAGTACTTC. Its protein product is CASSFDVRGAEQYF.

In its sample, this clonotype was seen many times. J is TRBJ2-1 and V is TRBV20-1, with 9 nucleotides matching TRBD2. The CDR3 extends over 13 amino acids. The trim removed 3 bases at V and 5 bases at J, leaving 2 bases unmatched. Germline-derived CDR1 and CDR2 are DFQATT and SNEGSKA (reference sequence). CDR3 coding DNA: TGCAGTGCTAGTGGGACTAGCAACAATGAGCAGTTCTTC. Translated: CSASGTSNNEQFF.

The chain links TRBV7-2 to TRBJ2-7, with D perhaps matching TRBD2 (5 bases). Looked up from germline, CDR1 is SGHTA and CDR2 is FQGNSA. This CDR3 has 12 residues. V lost 5 bases to trimming and J lost 5 bases, with 10 bases between them. The CDR3: CASSPPGNEQYF. In nucleotides, the CDR3 is TGTGCCAGCAGCCCGCCCGGGAACGAGCAGTACTTC.

This clonotype has a count of ten or more. The chain uses TRBV5-1 and TRBJ2-5; D might be TRBD2 (5 bases). V was pared by 4 bases and J by 2 bases, with 9 bases between. The germline V gene has CDR1 SGHRS and CDR2 YFSETQ. This CDR3 is 13 amino acids long. This CDR3 is CASSPGDQETQYF. CDR3 DNA: TGCGCCAGCAGCCCCGGGGATCAAGAGACCCAGTACTTC.

This clonotype was counted ten times or more. The CDR3 region is CSARDRQGSVSPLHF. CDR3 nucleotide sequence: TGCAGTGCTAGAGACAGACAGGGTAGTGTTTCACCCCTCCACTTT. V is TRBV20-1 and J is TRBJ1-6; 7 positions match TRBD1. Germline V gene data show CDR1 as DFQATT and CDR2 as SNEGSKA (reference sequence). Trimming removed 0 bases from V and 9 bases from J; junction bases left unmatched: 8. This CDR3 spans 15 amino acids.

This clonotype was seen more than once but under ten times. The chain recombines TRBV5-1 with TRBJ2-3, with 8 bases fitting TRBD2. There are 17 residues in the CDR3. Germline CDR1 SGHRS, CDR2 YFSETQ. With V trimmed by 4 bases and J by 0 bases, 10 bases remained unmatched. The CDR3 coding sequence is TGCGCCAGCAGCATTCCGACTAGCGACCCTAGCACAGATACGCAGTATTTT. It is translated as CASSIPTSDPSTDTQYF.

This clonotype appeared many times. CDR3 sequence (DNA): TGCAGTGCTAGTGACAGGGTTCTTCAGGGGCCCCAGCATTTT. This codes for CSASDRVLQGPQHF. The chain links TRBV20-1 to TRBJ1-5; 7 nucleotides align to TRBD1. V gave up 3 bases and J gave up 9 bases; unmatched junction bases: 11. The germline gives CDR1 DFQATT, CDR2 SNEGSKA (reference sequence). CDR3 size: 14 residues.

As regards this clonotype: A much larger clone lies one base from this, so it may be a read error. CDR3 amino acids: CASSPRLAKNIQYF. The CDR3 nucleotides read TGTGCCAGCAGTCCCAGATTAGCCAAAAACATTCAGTACTTC. The chain carries TRBV28 and TRBJ2-4; no clear D. The CDR3 runs 14 residues. The V gene's germline CDR1 is MDHEN and CDR2 SYDVKM. V lost 5 bases, J lost 0 bases, and 8 bases lay in between.